This T cell receptor (beta chain) was sequenced during a study of blood T cells in healthy people across ages. Whole-study results and caveats: Whereas aged donors had fewer naive CD4+ cells, long-lived donors had more of them and higher diversity.

Peripheral blood was drawn, approximately 9.5 milliliters per donor. PBMCs, at least 7 million per sample, were isolated. Alongside a J-beta primer mix, a sample-barcoded 5' primer served in a second PCR lasting 7 to 11 cycles. Each CDR3 protein gets one entry after TCRdb re-called the 5' RACE reads with MiXCR. The sample gives over 750,000 distinct CDR3 sequences, more than 20% of which show up once; roughly 9% is in the top ten. This clonotype came up a few times. As yet, its antigen is unknown. This CDR3 is 17 amino acids long. Germline V lookup: CDR1 LGHNT, CDR2 FRNRAP. V dropped 2 bases and J dropped 2 bases, with 16 bases sitting between them. These records were also assigned to another study, of T cells of mothers and their children.

The rearrangement links TRBV12-5 to TRBJ2-1; D is perhaps TRBD2 (7 bases). The TCR sequence derives from a boy between 10 and 17 years old in good health. The sequenced sample consisted of blood. CDR3 sequence (DNA): TGTGCTAGTGGTTTGCCAACAGGGAGGGTCACCTACAATGAGCAGTTCTTC. Translation: CASGLPTGRVTYNEQFF.